A single TCR beta chain is shown here with its context. This CDR3 has 12 residues. V was clipped by 4 bases and J by 2 bases, with 8 bases between them. From germline, CDR1 is DFQATT and CDR2 SNEGSKA (reference sequence). The data originate from a study of CD8 T cells in Susac syndrome. When the RNA was reverse transcribed, random hexamers were used with an input of roughly 0.5 to 1 ug. With immunoSEQ multiplex PCR, TCR beta CDR3 was amplified across 54 Vbeta and 13 Jbeta. Using its own MiXCR run on the immunoSEQ multiplex PCR reads, TCRdb lists one record per CDR3 protein. The sample shows hundreds of thousands of distinct CDR3 sequences, approximately 95% of them seen only once.

The clonotype comes from a human donor with multiple sclerosis. V and J are TRBV20-1 and TRBJ1-2; D is ambiguous. The sample taken for sequencing was CD4+ T cells from PBMCs. CDR3: CSANSGNYGYTF. As DNA, the CDR3 is TGCAGTGCTAATTCTGGGAACTATGGCTACACCTTC.